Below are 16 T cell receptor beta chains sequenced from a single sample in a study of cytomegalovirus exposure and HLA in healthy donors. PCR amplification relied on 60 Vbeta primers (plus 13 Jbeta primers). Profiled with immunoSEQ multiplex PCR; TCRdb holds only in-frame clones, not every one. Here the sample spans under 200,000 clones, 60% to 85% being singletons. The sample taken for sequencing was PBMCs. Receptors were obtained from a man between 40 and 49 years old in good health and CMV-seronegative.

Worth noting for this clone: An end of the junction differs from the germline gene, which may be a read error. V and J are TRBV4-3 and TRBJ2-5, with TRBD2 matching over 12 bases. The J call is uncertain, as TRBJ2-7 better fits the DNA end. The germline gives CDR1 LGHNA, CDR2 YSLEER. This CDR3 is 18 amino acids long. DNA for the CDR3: TGCGCCAGCAACCAAGGGGCTAGCGGGGGGGAATTCTCCTACGAGCAGTACTTC. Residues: CASNQGASGGEFSYEQYF.

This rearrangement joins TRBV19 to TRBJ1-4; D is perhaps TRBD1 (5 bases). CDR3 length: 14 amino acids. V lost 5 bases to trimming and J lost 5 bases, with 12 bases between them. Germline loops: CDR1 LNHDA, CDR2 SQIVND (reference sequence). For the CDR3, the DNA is TGTGCCAGTAGTGAAAGGGGAGGGAATGAAAAACTGTTTTTT. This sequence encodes CASSERGGNEKLFF.

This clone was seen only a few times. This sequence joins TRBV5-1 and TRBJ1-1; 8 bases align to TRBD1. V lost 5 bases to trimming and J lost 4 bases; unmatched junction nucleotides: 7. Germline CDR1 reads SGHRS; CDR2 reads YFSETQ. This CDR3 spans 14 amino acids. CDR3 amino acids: CASSLQGATTEAFF. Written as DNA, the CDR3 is TGCGCCAGCAGTCTGCAGGGGGCGACCACTGAAGCTTTCTTT.

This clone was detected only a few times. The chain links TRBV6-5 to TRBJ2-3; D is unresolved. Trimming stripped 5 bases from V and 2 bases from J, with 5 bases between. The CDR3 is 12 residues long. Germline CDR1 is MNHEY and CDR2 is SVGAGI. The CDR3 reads CASSPNTDTQYF. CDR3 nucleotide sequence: TGTGCCAGCAGTCCCAACACAGATACGCAGTATTTT.

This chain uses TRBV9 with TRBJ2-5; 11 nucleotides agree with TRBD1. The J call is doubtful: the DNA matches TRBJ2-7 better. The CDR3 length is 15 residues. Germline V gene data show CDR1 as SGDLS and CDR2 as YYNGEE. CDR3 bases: TGTGCCAGCAGCGCCGGGACAGGGGGTCGGTACGAGCAGTACTTC. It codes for CASSAGTGGRYEQYF.

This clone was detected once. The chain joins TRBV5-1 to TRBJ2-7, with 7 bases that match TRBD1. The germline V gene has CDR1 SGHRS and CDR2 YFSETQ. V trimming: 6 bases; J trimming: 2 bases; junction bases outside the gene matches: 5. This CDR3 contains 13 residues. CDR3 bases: TGCGCCAGCACAGCCGGGACAGCCTACGAGCAGTACTTC. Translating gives CASTAGTAYEQYF.

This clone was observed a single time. In DNA, the CDR3 is TGTGCCAGCTCCAGACTAGACTCCTACGAGCAGTACTTC. Residues: CASSRLDSYEQYF. The V call is TRBV5-6, the J call TRBJ2-7, with D tentatively TRBD2 (6 bases). From germline, CDR1 is SGHDT and CDR2 YYEEEE. This CDR3 spans 13 amino acids. V shed 7 bases and J shed 0 bases, with 11 bases lying between them. The full variable domain, its missing parts supplied by reference TRBV5-6 and TRBJ2-7, is DAGVTQSPTHLIKTRGQQVTLRCSPKSGHDTVSWYQQALGQGPQFIFQYYEEEERQRGNFPDRFSGHQFPNYSSELNVNALLLGDSALYLCASSRLDSYEQYFGPGTRLTVT.

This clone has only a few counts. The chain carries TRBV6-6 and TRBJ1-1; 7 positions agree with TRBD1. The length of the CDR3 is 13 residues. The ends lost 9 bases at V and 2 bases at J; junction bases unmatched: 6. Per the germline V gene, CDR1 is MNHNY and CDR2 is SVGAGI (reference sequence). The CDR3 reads CASVQGGNTEAFF. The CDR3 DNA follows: TGTGCCAGTGTCCAGGGGGGCAACACTGAAGCTTTCTTT.

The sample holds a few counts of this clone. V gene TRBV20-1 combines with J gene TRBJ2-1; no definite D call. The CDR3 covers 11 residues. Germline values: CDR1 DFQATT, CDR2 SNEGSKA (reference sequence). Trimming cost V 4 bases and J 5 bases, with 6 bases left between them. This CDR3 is CSANYNNEQFF. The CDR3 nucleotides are TGCAGTGCTAACTACAACAATGAGCAGTTCTTC.

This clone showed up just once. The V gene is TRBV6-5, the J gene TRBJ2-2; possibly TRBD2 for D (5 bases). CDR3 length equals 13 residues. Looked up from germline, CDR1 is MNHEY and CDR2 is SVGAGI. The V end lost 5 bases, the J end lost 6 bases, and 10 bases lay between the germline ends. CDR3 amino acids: CASSPSRAGELFF. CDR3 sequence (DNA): TGTGCCAGCAGTCCCTCGAGGGCCGGGGAGCTGTTTTTT.

CDR3 residues: CASILKRGRTQYF. The CDR3 bases are TGTGCCAGCATCCTTAAGCGGGGTCGAACCCAGTACTTC. The chain carries TRBV21-1 and TRBJ2-5; TRBD2, as called in the table, went unchecked against the DNA. TRBV21-1 is a known pseudogene. The CDR3 length is 13 residues.

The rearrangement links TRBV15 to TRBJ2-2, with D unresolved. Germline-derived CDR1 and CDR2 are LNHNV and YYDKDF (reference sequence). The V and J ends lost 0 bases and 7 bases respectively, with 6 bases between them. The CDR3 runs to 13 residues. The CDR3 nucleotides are TGTGCCACCAGCAGAGACCTGAGCGGGGAGCTGTTTTTT. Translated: CATSRDLSGELFF.

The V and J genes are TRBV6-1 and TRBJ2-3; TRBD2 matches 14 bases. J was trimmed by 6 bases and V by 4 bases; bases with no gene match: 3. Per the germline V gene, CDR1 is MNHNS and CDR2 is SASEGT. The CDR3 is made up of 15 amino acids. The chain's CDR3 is CASSGTSGGRDTQYF. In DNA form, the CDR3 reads TGTGCCAGCAGTGGGACTAGCGGGGGGCGGGATACGCAGTATTTT.

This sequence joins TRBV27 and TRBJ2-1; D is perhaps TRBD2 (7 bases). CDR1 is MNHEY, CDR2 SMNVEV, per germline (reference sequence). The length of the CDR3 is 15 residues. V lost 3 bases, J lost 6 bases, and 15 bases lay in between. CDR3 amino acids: CASSFEEGGANEQFF. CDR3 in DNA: TGTGCCAGCAGTTTTGAGGAGGGGGGGGCCAATGAGCAGTTCTTC.

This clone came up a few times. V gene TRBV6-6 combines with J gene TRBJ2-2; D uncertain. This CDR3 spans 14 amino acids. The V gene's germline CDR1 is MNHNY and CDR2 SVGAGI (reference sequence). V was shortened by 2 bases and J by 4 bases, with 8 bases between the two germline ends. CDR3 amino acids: CASSYNPGTGELFF. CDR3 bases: TGTGCCAGCAGTTACAACCCCGGCACCGGGGAGCTGTTTTTT.

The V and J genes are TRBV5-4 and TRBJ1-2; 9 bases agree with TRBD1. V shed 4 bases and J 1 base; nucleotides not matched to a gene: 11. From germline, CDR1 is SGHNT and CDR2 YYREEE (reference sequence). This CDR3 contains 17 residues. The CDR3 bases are TGTGCCAGCAGCACAGGGGGCTCTAGCCTGAGTAACTATGGCTACACCTTC. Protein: CASSTGGSSLSNYGYTF. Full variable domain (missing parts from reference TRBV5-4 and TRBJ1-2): ETGVTQSPTHLIKTRGQQVTLRCSSQSGHNTVSWYQQALGQGPQFIFQYYREEENGRGNFPPRFSGLQFPNYSSELNVNALELDDSALYLCASSTGGSSLSNYGYTFGSGTRLTVV.